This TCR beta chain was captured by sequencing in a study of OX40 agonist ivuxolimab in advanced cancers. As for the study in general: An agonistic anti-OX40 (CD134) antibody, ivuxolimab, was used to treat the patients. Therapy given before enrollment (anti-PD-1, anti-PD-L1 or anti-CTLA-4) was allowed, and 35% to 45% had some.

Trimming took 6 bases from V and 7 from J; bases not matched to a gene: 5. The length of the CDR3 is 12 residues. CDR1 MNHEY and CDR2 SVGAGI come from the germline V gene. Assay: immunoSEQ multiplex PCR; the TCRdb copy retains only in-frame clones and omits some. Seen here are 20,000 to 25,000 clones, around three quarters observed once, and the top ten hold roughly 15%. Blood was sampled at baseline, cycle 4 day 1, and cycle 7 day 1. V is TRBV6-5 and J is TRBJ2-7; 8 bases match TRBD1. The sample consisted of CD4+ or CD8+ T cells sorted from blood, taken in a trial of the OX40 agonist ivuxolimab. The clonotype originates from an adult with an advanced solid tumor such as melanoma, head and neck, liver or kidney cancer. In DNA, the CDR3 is TGTGCCAGCAGGACAGGGGAGCGGGAGCAGTACTTC. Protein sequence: CASRTGEREQYF.